Sequencing of this T cell receptor beta chain was carried out in a study of blood T cell repertoires in COVID-19. The overall study: Samples of COVID-19 (acute and convalescent) were obtained from the United States, Italy and Spain.

Only in-frame clones appear in the TCRdb table, and some are missing; sequencing was by immunoSEQ multiplex PCR. The sample contains roughly 88,000 clones, about 71% of which appear only once. V was clipped by 3 bases and J by 4 bases, with 11 bases between them. This CDR3 is 13 amino acids long. In germline, CDR1 is DFQATT, CDR2 SNEGSKA (reference sequence). This TCR was sampled from a woman in her fifties or sixties in a cohort sampled during active or convalescent COVID-19. The J gene is TRBJ2-3, the V gene TRBV20-1, with unresolved D. What was sequenced was peripheral blood. In nucleotides, the CDR3 is TGCAGTGCTAGTTCGTCAGGCCCAGATACGCAGTATTTT. Translated: CSASSSGPDTQYF.